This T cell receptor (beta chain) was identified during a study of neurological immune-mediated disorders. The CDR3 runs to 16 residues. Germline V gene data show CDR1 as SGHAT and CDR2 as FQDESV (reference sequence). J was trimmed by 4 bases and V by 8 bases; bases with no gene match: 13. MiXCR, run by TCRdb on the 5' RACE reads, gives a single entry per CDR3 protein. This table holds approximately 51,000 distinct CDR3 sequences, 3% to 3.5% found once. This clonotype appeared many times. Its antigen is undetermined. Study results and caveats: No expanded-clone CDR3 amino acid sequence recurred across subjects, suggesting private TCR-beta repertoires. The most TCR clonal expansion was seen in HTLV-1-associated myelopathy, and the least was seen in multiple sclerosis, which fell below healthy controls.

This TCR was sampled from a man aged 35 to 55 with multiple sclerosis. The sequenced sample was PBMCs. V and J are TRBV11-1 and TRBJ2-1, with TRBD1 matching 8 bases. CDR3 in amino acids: CASSSPSGGAYNEQFF. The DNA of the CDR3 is TGTGCCAGCTCTTCCCCATCAGGGGGCGCTTACAATGAGCAGTTCTTC.